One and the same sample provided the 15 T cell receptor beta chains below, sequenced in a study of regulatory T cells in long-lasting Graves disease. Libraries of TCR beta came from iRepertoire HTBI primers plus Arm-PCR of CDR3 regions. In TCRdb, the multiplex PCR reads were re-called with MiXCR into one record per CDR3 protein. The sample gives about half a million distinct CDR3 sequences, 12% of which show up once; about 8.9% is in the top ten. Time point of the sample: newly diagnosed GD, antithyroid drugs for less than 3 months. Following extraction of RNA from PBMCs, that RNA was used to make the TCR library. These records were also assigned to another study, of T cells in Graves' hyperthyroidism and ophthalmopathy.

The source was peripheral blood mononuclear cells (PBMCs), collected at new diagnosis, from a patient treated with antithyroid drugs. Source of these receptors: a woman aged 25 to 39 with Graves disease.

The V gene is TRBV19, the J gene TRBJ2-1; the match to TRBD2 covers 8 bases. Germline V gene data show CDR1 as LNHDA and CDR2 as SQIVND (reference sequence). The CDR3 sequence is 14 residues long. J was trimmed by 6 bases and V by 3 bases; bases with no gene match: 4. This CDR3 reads CASSMAGTSNEQFF. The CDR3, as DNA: TGTGCCAGTAGTATGGCCGGGACTAGCAATGAGCAGTTCTTC.

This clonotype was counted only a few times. The CDR3 loop is CASSSRTSGSDTQYF. The DNA for the CDR3 is TGTGCCAGCAGCTCCCGGACTAGCGGATCAGATACGCAGTATTTT. The J gene is TRBJ2-3, the V gene TRBV7-3; TRBD2 matches 10 bases. CDR1 is SGHTA and CDR2 is FQGTGA in the germline V gene. The V gene end was trimmed by 4 bases and the J gene end by 4 bases; junction bases not matched to a gene: 5. The CDR3 contains 15 residues. Filled out from reference TRBV7-3 and TRBJ2-3, the complete variable domain reads GAGVSQTPSNKVTEKGKYVELRCDPISGHTALYWYRQSLGQGPEFLIYFQGTGAADDSGLPNDRFFAVRPEGSVSTLKIQRTERGDSAVYLCASSSRTSGSDTQYFGPGTRLTVL.

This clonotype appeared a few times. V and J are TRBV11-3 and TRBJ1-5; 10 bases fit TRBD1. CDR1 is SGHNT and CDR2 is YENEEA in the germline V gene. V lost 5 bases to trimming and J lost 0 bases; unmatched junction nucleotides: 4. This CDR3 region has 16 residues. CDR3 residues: CASSTGQGISNQPQHF. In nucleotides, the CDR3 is TGTGCCAGCAGCACGGGACAGGGGATTAGCAATCAGCCCCAGCATTTT. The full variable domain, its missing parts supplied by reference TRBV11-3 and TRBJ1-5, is EAGVVQSPRYKIIEKKQPVAFWCNPISGHNTLYWYLQNLGQGPELLIRYENEEAVDDSQLPKDRFSAERLKGVDSTLKIQPAELGDSAVYLCASSTGQGISNQPQHFGDGTRLSIL.

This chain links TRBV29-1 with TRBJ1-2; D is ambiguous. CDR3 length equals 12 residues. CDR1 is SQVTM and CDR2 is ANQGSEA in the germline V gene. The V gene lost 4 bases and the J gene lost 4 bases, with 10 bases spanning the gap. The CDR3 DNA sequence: TGCAGCGTTGTTCGGGTCGGCTATGGCTACACCTTC. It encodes CSVVRVGYGYTF.

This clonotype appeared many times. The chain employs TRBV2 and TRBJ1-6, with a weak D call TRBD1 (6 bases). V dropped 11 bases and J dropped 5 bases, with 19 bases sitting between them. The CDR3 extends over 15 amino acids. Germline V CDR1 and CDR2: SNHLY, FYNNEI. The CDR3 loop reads CAVPLGTPDNSPLHF. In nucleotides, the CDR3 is TGTGCCGTCCCGCTCGGGACACCTGATAATTCACCCCTCCACTTT.

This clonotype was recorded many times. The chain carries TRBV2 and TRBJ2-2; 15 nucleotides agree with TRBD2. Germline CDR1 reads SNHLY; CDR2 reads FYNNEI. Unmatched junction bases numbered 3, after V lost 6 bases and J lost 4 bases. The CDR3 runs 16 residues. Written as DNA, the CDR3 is TGTGCCAGCAGGCCGGGACTAGCGGGAGGCACCGGGGAGCTGTTTTTT. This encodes CASRPGLAGGTGELFF.

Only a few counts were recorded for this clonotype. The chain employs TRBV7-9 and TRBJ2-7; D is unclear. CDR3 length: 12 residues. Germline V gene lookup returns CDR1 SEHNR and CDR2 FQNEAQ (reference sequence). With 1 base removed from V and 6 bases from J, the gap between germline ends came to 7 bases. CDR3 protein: CASSLELLEQYF. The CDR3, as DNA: TGTGCCAGCAGCTTAGAACTGCTCGAGCAGTACTTC.

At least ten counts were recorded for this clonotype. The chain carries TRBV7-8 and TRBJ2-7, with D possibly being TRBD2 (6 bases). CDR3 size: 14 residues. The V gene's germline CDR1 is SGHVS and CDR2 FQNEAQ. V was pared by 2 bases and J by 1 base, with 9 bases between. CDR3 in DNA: TGTGCCAGCAGCTTAATGACTAGGTCCTACGAGCAGTACTTC. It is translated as CASSLMTRSYEQYF.

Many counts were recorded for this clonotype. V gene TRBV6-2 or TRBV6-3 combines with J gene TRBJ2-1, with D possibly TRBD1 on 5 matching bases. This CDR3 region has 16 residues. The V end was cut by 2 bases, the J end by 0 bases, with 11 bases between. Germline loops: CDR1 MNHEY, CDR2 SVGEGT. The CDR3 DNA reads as TGTGCCAGCAGTTACGGCCCAGGGAACTCCTACAATGAGCAGTTCTTC. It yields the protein CASSYGPGNSYNEQFF.

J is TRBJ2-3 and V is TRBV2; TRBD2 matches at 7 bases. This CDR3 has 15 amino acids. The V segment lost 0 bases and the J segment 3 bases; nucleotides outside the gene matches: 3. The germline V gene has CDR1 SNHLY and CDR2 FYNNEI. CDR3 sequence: CASSEAWGGTDTQYF. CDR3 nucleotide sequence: TGTGCCAGCAGTGAAGCGTGGGGGGGAACAGATACGCAGTATTTT.

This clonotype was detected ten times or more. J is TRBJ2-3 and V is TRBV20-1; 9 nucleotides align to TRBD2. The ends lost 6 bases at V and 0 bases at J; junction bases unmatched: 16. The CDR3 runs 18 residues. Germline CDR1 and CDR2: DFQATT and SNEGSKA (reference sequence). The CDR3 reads CSARAYSGRDPSTDTQYF. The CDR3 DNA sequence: TGCAGTGCGAGGGCCTATAGCGGGAGAGACCCAAGCACAGATACGCAGTATTTT.

CDR3 loop: CSAHTSGRDTQYF. The CDR3, as DNA: TGCAGTGCTCATACTAGCGGGAGGGATACGCAGTATTTT. The chain carries TRBV20-1 and TRBJ2-3; 12 bases fit TRBD2. The CDR3 runs to 13 residues. J was trimmed by 6 bases and V by 5 bases; bases with no gene match: 3. From germline, CDR1 is DFQATT and CDR2 SNEGSKA (reference sequence).

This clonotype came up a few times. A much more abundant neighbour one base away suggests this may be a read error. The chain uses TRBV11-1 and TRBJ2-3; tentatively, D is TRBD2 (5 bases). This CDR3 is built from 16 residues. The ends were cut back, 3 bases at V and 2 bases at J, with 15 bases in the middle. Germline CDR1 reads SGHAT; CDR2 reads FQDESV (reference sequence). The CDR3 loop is CASSLGGGAPTDTQYF. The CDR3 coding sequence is TGTGCCAGCAGCTTGGGTGGAGGAGCCCCCACAGATACGCAGTATTTT.

In DNA, the CDR3 is TGTGCAACCCACCTGGCAGGGGGGAGACAGCAGTTCTTC. Residues: CATHLAGGRQQFF. The V gene is TRBV6-1, the J gene TRBJ2-1; D is possibly TRBD1 (7 bases). Germline assignment: CDR1 MNHNS and CDR2 SASEGT. The CDR3 is 13 amino acids.

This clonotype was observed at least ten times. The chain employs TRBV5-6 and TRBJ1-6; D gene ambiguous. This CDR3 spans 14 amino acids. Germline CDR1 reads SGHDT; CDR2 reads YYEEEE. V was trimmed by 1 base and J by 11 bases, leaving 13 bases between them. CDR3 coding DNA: TGTGCCAGCAGCTTGCGGGCGAAATGGGCACCCCTCCACTTT. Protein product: CASSLRAKWAPLHF.